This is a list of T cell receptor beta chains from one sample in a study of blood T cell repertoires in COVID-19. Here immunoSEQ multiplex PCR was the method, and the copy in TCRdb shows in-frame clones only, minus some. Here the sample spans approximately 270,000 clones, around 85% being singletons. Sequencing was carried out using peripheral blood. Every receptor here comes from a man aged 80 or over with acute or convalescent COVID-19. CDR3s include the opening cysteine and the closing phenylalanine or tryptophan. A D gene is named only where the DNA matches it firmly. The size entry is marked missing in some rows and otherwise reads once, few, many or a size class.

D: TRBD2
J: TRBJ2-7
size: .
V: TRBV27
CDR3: CASSSGLAGPYEQYF
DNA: TGTGCCAGCAGTTCAGGACTAGCTGGGCCCTACGAGCAGTACTTC

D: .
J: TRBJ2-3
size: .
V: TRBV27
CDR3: CASSLEGATDTQYF
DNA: TGTGCCAGCAGTTTGGAGGGGGCTACAGATACGCAGTATTTT

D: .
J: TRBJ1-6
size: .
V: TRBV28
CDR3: CASGLGPWEGPLHF
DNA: TGTGCCAGCGGTCTAGGGCCCTGGGAGGGACCCCTCCACTTT

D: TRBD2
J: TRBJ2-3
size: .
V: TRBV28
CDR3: CASSLFGLAGDTQYF
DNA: TGTGCCAGCAGTTTATTCGGGCTAGCGGGGGATACGCAGTATTTT

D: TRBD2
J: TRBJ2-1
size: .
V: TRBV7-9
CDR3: CASSSTLGTSGRNEQFF
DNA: TGTGCCAGCAGCTCGACCTTAGGGACTAGCGGTAGGAATGAGCAGTTCTTC

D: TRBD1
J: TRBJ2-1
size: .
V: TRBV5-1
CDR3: CASSPGTGIGEQFF
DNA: TGCGCCAGCAGCCCTGGGACAGGGATCGGTGAGCAGTTCTTC

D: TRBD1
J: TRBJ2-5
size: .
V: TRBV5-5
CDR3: CASSSSADRGPGKTQYF
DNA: TGTGCCAGCAGCTCCTCTGCAGACAGGGGCCCGGGGAAGACCCAGTACTTC

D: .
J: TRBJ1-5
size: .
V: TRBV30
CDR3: CAWSGAGDQPQHF
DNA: TGTGCCTGGAGTGGAGCAGGGGACCAGCCCCAGCATTTT

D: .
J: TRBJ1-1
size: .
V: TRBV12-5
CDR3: CASGLTHTGMNTEAFF
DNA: TGTGCTAGTGGTTTGACACACACAGGGATGAACACTGAAGCTTTCTTT

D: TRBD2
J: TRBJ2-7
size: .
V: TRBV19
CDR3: CASSLVTSGSHEQYF
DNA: TGTGCCAGTAGTCTCGTGACTAGCGGGAGCCACGAGCAGTACTTC

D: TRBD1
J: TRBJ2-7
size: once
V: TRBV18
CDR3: CASSPIRDRVDEQYF
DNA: TGTGCCAGCTCACCAATTCGGGACAGGGTGGACGAGCAGTACTTC

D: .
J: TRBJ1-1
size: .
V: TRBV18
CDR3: CASSLTFTSDTEAFF
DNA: TGTGCCAGCTCACTCACTTTTACTTCGGACACTGAAGCTTTCTTT

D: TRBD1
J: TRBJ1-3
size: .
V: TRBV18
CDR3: CASSPMDRGSGNTIYF
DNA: TGTGCCAGCTCACCTATGGACAGGGGGAGTGGAAACACCATATATTTT

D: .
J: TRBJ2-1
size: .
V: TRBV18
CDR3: CASSPPENIATEQFF
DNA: TGTGCCAGCTCACCTCCCGAGAACATAGCGACTGAGCAGTTCTTC

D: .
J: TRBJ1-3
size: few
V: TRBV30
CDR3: CAWKRSRSGNTIYF
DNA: TGTGCCTGGAAGCGGTCCCGCTCTGGAAACACCATATATTTT

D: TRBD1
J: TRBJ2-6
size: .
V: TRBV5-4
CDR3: CASSGMDRPSGANVLTF
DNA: TGTGCCAGCAGCGGAATGGACAGGCCCTCTGGGGCCAACGTCCTGACTTTC

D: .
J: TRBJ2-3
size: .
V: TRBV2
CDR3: CASSDHTWRGAEDTQYF
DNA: TGTGCCAGCAGTGACCACACTTGGCGGGGAGCGGAGGATACGCAGTATTTT

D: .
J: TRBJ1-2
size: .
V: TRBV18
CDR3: CASSPSLTEFYTF
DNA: TGTGCCAGCTCACCATCTTTGACAGAGTTCTACACCTTC

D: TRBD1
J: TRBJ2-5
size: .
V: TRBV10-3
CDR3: CAIAQGGETQYF
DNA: TGTGCCATAGCACAGGGGGGAGAGACCCAGTACTTC

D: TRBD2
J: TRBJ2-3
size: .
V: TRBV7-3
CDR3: CASSLTPPTSGRAGTDTQYF
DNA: TGTGCCAGCAGCTTAACGCCTCCGACTAGCGGGAGGGCCGGCACAGATACGCAGTATTTT

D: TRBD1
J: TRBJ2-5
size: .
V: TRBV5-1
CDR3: CASSLGQGSVPTQYF
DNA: TGCGCCAGCAGCTTAGGACAGGGGTCGGTCCCGACCCAGTACTTC

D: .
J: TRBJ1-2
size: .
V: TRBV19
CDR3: CASSTITGANYGYTF
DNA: TGTGCCAGTAGTACGATTACAGGAGCTAACTATGGCTACACCTTC

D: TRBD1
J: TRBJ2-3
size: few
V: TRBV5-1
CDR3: CASTSGTGFLRGDTQYF
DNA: TGCGCCAGCACCTCAGGGACAGGGTTTTTGCGAGGAGATACGCAGTATTTT

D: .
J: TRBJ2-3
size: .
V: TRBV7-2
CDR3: CASSLGPVGSTDTQYF
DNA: TGTGCCAGCAGCTTAGGCCCGGTCGGTTCCACAGATACGCAGTATTTT

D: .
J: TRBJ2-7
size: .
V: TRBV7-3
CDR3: CASSQKGGPYEQYF
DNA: TGTGCCAGCAGCCAAAAAGGGGGTCCCTACGAGCAGTACTTC

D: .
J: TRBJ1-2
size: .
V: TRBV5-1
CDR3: CASSSSGGASHPYGYTF
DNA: TGCGCCAGCAGCTCCTCGGGGGGCGCCTCACACCCCTATGGCTACACCTTC

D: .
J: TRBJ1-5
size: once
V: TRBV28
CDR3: CASSPQRGGGQPQHF
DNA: TGTGCCAGCAGTCCGCAACGGGGGGGTGGGCAGCCCCAGCATTTT

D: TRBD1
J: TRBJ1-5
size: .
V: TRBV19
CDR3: CASRSDRASNQPQHF
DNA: TGTGCCAGTCGCTCGGACAGGGCTAGCAATCAGCCCCAGCATTTT

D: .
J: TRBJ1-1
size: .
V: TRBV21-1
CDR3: CASSKPETVNTEAFF
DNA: TGTGCCAGCAGCAAACCCGAAACAGTGAACACTGAAGCTTTCTTT

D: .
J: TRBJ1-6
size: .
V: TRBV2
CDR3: CASSTQALWDSPLHF
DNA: TGTGCCAGCAGTACACAGGCCCTCTGGGATTCACCCCTCCACTTT

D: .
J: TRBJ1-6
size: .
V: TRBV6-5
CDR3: CASRGQGPQSSPLHF
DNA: TGTGCCAGCAGGGGTCAGGGGCCTCAGAGTTCACCCCTCCACTTT

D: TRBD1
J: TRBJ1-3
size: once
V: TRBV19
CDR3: CASSPWTGRSGNTIYF
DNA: TGTGCCAGTAGTCCGTGGACAGGGCGCTCTGGAAACACCATATATTTT

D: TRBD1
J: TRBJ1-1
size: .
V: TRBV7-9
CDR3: CASSTDRGNTEAFF
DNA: TGTGCCAGCAGCACCGACAGGGGGAACACTGAAGCTTTCTTT

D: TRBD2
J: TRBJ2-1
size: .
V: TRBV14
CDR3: CASSQFGLAGIEQFF
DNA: TGTGCCAGCAGCCAATTTGGACTAGCGGGGATTGAGCAGTTCTTC

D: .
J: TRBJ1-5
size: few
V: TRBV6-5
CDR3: CASSYQGGQPQHF
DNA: TGTGCCAGCAGTTACCAAGGAGGTCAGCCCCAGCATTTT

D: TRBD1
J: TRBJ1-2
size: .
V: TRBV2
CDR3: CASSGTGFFFTF
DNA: TGTGCCAGCAGCGGGACAGGGTTTTTTTTTACCTTC

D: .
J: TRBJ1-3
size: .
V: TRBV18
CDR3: CASLGETSGNTIYF
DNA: TGTGCCAGCCTTGGGGAGACGTCTGGAAACACCATATATTTT

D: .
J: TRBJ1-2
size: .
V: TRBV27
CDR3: CASSLGGNYGYTF
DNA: TGTGCCAGCAGTTTAGGGGGGAACTATGGCTACACCTTC

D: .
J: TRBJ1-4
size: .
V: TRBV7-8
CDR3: CASSLRGLSSEKLFF
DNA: TGTGCCAGCAGCTTAAGAGGACTCTCTAGCGAAAAACTGTTTTTT

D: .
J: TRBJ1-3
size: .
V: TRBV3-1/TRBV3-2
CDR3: CASGAPGNTIYF
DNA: TGTGCCTCTGGAGCGCCCGGAAACACCATATATTTT

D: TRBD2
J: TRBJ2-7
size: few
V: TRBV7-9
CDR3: CASSLGSGGAAYEQYF
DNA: TGTGCCAGCAGCTTAGGCAGCGGGGGGGCCGCCTACGAGCAGTACTTC

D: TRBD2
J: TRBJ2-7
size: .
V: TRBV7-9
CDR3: CASSLDGGRAGEQYF
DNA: TGTGCCAGCAGCTTAGACGGCGGGAGGGCCGGTGAGCAGTACTTC

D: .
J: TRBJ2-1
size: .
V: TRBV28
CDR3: CASSKPPGGSHEQFF
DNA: TGTGCCAGCAGTAAACCCCCTGGAGGGTCCCATGAGCAGTTCTTC

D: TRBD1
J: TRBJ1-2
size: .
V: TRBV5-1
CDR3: CASREGQGRVYGYTF
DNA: TGCGCCAGCAGGGAGGGACAGGGAAGAGTCTATGGCTACACCTTC

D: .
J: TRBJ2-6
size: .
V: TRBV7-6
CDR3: CASSLGHGGRRANVLTF
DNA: TGTGCCAGCAGCTTAGGACACGGGGGTAGGAGGGCCAACGTCCTGACTTTC

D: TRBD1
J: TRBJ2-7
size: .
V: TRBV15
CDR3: CATNGNRGKYF
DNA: TGTGCCACCAACGGGAACAGGGGGAAGTACTTC

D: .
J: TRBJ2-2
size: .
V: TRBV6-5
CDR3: CASSYDSPNTGELFF
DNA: TGTGCCAGCAGTTACGACAGCCCGAACACCGGGGAGCTGTTTTTT

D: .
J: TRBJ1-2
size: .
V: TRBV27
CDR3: CASSPSGQLLIYGYTF
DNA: TGTGCCAGCAGTCCGAGCGGACAGCTTCTGATCTATGGCTACACCTTC